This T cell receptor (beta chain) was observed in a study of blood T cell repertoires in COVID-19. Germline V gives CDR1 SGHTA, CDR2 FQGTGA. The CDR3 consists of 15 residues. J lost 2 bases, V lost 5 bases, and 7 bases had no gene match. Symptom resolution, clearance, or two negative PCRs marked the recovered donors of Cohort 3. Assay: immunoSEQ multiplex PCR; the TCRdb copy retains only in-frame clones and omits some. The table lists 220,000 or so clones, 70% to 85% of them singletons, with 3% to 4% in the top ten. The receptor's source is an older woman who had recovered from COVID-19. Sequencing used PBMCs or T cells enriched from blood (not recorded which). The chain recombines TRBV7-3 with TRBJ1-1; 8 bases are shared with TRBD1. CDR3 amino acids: CASSIQGARNTEAFF. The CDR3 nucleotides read TGTGCCAGCAGCATTCAGGGGGCCCGAAACACTGAAGCTTTCTTT.